These 14 T cell receptor beta chains share one sample of origin, sequenced in a study of blood T cells in healthy people across ages. Alongside a J-beta primer mix, a sample-barcoded 5' primer served in a second PCR lasting roughly 6 to 11 cycles. TCRdb reprocessed the 5' RACE reads via MiXCR and lists one record per CDR3 protein. Of about 770,000 distinct CDR3 sequences listed, 44% were seen once; the top ten hold around 21%. The sequenced sample was blood. The origin of the receptors is a man in his fifties or sixties in good health.

This chain uses TRBV7-3 with TRBJ2-7; 10 nucleotides align to TRBD1. CDR3 length: 14 residues. CDR1 SGHTA and CDR2 FQGTGA come from the germline V gene. The trim removed 5 bases at V and 6 bases at J, leaving 7 bases unmatched. Here the CDR3 reads CASSRGDRGTEQYF. The CDR3 DNA sequence: TGTGCCAGCAGCCGTGGGGACAGGGGAACCGAGCAGTACTTC.

This clonotype came up a few times. The chain has TRBV20-1 and TRBJ2-3; possible D gene TRBD1, 6 bases. Germline V gives CDR1 DFQATT, CDR2 SNEGSKA (reference sequence). Trimming took 4 bases from V and 2 from J, leaving 16 bases between them. The CDR3 length is 15 residues. The CDR3 reads CSAIYPGHTTDTQYF. The CDR3 DNA follows: TGCAGTGCTATTTACCCGGGACACACCACAGATACGCAGTATTTT.

This chain links TRBV20-1 with TRBJ1-1; D remains unclear. Trimming stripped 8 bases from V and 0 bases from J, with 10 bases between. This CDR3 is built from 12 residues. Looked up from germline, CDR1 is DFQATT and CDR2 is SNEGSKA (reference sequence). The CDR3 reads CSPLSMNTEAFF. In DNA, the CDR3 is TGCAGTCCCCTATCCATGAACACTGAAGCTTTCTTT.

V usage is TRBV20-1 and J usage is TRBJ2-1; 16 bases map to TRBD2. The CDR3 totals 14 residues. V gave up 5 bases and J gave up 7 bases; unmatched junction bases: 2. Germline CDR1 reads DFQATT; CDR2 reads SNEGSKA (reference sequence). The CDR3 spells CSAEGLAGGNEQFF. The DNA for the CDR3 is TGCAGTGCTGAGGGACTAGCGGGGGGGAATGAGCAGTTCTTC.

The rearrangement links TRBV5-1 to TRBJ2-1, with D possibly TRBD2 on 6 matching bases. Germline V gives CDR1 SGHRS, CDR2 YFSETQ. V gave up 0 bases and J gave up 0 bases, with 16 bases separating them. The length of the CDR3 is 18 residues. This chain's CDR3 is CASSLGISGVSSYNEQFF. The CDR3 region has the DNA TGCGCCAGCAGCTTGGGTATTAGCGGTGTTAGCTCCTACAATGAGCAGTTCTTC.

The rearrangement joins TRBV18 to TRBJ2-7; 7 nucleotides match TRBD1. V lost 6 bases, J lost 4 bases, and 9 bases stayed unmatched. This CDR3 has 14 residues. Germline V lookup: CDR1 KGHSH, CDR2 LQKENI. In DNA form, the CDR3 reads TGTGCCAGCTCGCAAAACCGGGACAGTTACGAGCAGTACTTC. This translates into CASSQNRDSYEQYF. Full variable domain (outside the CDR3, taken from reference TRBV18 and TRBJ2-7): NAGVMQNPRHLVRRRGQEARLRCSPMKGHSHVYWYRQLPEEGLKFMVYLQKENIIDESGMPKERFSAEFPKEGPSILRIQQVVRGDSAAYFCASSQNRDSYEQYFGPGTRLTVT.

The chain has TRBV11-2 and TRBJ2-1; tentatively, D is TRBD1 or TRBD2 (5 bases each). V lost 8 bases to trimming and J lost 7 bases, with 18 bases between them. Germline CDR1 SGHAT, CDR2 FQNNGV. The CDR3 runs to 14 residues. This CDR3 reads CASGGWGTGNEQFF. The CDR3 nucleotides read TGTGCCAGCGGCGGGTGGGGGACCGGGAATGAGCAGTTCTTC.

The chain has TRBV4-3 and TRBJ2-3, with D unclear. There are 15 residues in the CDR3. Germline V CDR1 and CDR2: LGHNA, YSLEER. Trimming shortened V by 0 bases and J by 0 bases, and 7 bases separated the two germline ends. The chain's CDR3 is CASSQERTSTDTQYF. CDR3 DNA: TGCGCCAGCAGCCAAGAACGTACAAGCACAGATACGCAGTATTTT.

This clonotype turned up a few times. This chain links TRBV4-3 with TRBJ1-6; D not resolved. This CDR3 is 15 amino acids long. The V gene lost 0 bases and the J gene lost 6 bases, with 9 bases spanning the gap. From germline, CDR1 is LGHNA and CDR2 YSLEER. The CDR3 is CASSQDLPPNSPLHF. For the CDR3, the DNA is TGCGCCAGCAGCCAAGATCTTCCCCCTAATTCACCCCTCCACTTT.

V and J are TRBV23-1 and TRBJ2-7; no definite D call. TRBV23-1 is known as an ORF, though its function is uncertain. The germline V and J ends were trimmed by 0 bases and 6 bases, with 21 bases remaining between them. The CDR3 length is 17 residues. CDR3: CASSQSLWEEVPCEQYF. The CDR3 DNA reads as TGCGCCAGCAGTCAATCTCTATGGGAAGAGGTACCCTGCGAGCAGTACTTC.

J is TRBJ2-5 and V is TRBV7-7; a weak D match, TRBD2 (7 bases). The CDR3 loop spans 15 amino acids. CDR1 is SSHAT, CDR2 FNYEAQ, per germline (reference sequence). The V end lost 5 bases, the J end lost 5 bases, and 18 bases lay between the germline ends. CDR3 sequence: CASSLVGGLKETQYF. The CDR3 bases are TGTGCCAGCAGCCTAGTGGGGGGGCTTAAGGAGACCCAGTACTTC.

J is TRBJ2-2 and V is TRBV5-1; the D gene is possibly TRBD1 (5 bases). Looked up from germline, CDR1 is SGHRS and CDR2 is YFSETQ. This CDR3 has 14 amino acids. The V end was cut by 5 bases, the J end by 2 bases, with 10 bases between. The CDR3 DNA follows: TGCGCCAGCAGAGGACAATTAAACACCGGGGAGCTGTTTTTT. Encoded protein: CASRGQLNTGELFF.

A few counts support this clonotype. The chain links TRBV4-3 to TRBJ1-5; D unresolved. The ends were cut back, 4 bases at V and 15 bases at J, with 28 bases in the middle. Germline V gene sequence: CDR1 LGHNA, CDR2 YSLEER. This CDR3 spans 16 amino acids. As DNA, the CDR3 is TGCGCCAGCAGCCGGATCGGGTGGTGTACAGACTCACTTTCGCATTTT. Protein product: CASSRIGWCTDSLSHF.

The CDR3 DNA follows: TGCGCCAGCAGCTGGGGTAGTACTCAAGAGACCCAGTACTTC. It specifies CASSWGSTQETQYF. J is TRBJ2-5 and V is TRBV5-1; D is unclear. The V gene lost 3 bases and the J gene lost 2 bases, with 11 bases spanning the gap. The CDR3 totals 14 residues. CDR1 and CDR2 from the germline V gene are SGHRS and YFSETQ.